The rows below give T cell receptor beta chains drawn from one sample of a study of lung T cells in sarcoidosis with Löfgren's syndrome. In TCRdb, the reads were re-called with MiXCR into one record per CDR3 protein. In the table there are about 19,000 distinct CDR3 sequences, around a fifth of which are singletons. The sequencing sample was made of CD4+ T cells from bronchoalveolar lavage. These TCRs come from a human donor with sarcoidosis (Löfgren's syndrome or another form), or a control subject (not recorded which). The CDR3 runs from the conserved cysteine through the conserved F or W. Each record gives: V gene, CDR3 protein.

TRBV5-4 | CASRPGLAGGKTDTQYF
TRBV7-2 | CASSRGLGSSGNTIYF
TRBV28 | CASTYKGAGVHEQYF
TRBV4-3 | CASSQDLARTYEQYF
TRBV19 | CASSPVGRNEQFF
TRBV5-1 | CASSPGQGYTEAFF
TRBV7-2 | CASSLVAGAFDEQFF
TRBV7-2 | CASRDSHYNEQFF
TRBV24-1 | CATSDSGTTNTEAFF
TRBV29-1 | CSVALTRDEQFF
TRBV4-1 | CASSQDRAADTQYF
TRBV2 | CASSEAGQGHQPQHF
TRBV20-1 | CSASIPGWPEAFF
TRBV25-1 | CASSVWKNTEAFF
TRBV7-2 | CASSPQTTVQETRYF
TRBV24-1 | CATSDFGLEESEQFF
TRBV20-1 | CSARVPGGGKQPQHF
TRBV4-1 | CASSQPVGARNEQFF
TRBV7-2 | CASSVGLAFTDTQYF
TRBV12-3/TRBV12-4 | CASSSTGELFF
TRBV28 | CANNSSWADEQYF
TRBV29-1 | CSVVTGQYGYTF
TRBV7-9 | CASSLWPAGDNTEAFF